The entry below gives a single T cell receptor beta chain sequence along with its context. This sample's time point: patch test 3, about 24 weeks after DPC sensitization. Sample treatment: therapeutic diphenylcyclopropenone sensitization with weekly scalp DPC. Blood sampling preceded each patch test application. Alopecia patients, 18 to 70 years old and DPC-suitable, served as donors. This entry comes from a study of human T cells and chemical hapten exposure. Individual cDNA molecules had unique molecular identifiers attached to them by the library. TCRdb used MiXCR to reprocess the RACE reads, holding one entry per CDR3 protein. This table holds roughly 200,000 distinct CDR3 sequences, around 25% found once. Sequencing used whole blood, obtained in connection with sensitization to the hapten diphenylcyclopropenone (DPC). The source of this sequence is a woman aged 40 to 55 with alopecia areata. Some clones in this sample may be carry-over from other donors' samples.

The CDR3 reads CSARYSGGYNEQFF. The CDR3 nucleotides are TGCAGTGCTAGGTATAGCGGGGGGTACAATGAGCAGTTCTTC. The chain is built from TRBV20-1 and TRBJ2-1; TRBD2 agrees at 10 bases. The junction had 3 bases not matched to a gene; V was cut back by 3 bases and J by 4 bases. This CDR3 has 14 amino acids. The germline gives CDR1 DFQATT, CDR2 SNEGSKA (reference sequence).